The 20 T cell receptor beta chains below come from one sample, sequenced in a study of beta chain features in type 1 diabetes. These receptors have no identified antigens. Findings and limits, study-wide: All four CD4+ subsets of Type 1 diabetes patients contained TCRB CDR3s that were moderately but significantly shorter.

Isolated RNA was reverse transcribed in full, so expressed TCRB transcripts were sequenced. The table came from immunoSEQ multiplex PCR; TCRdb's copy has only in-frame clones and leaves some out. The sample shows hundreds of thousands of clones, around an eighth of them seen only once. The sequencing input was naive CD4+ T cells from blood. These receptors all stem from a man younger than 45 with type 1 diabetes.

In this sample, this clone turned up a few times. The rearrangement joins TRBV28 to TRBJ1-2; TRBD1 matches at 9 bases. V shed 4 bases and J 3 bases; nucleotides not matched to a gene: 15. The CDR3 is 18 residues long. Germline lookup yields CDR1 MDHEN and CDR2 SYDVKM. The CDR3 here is CASSSRATGGAAHYGYTF. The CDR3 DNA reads TGTGCCAGCAGTTCCCGAGCTACAGGGGGCGCGGCGCACTATGGCTACACCTTC.

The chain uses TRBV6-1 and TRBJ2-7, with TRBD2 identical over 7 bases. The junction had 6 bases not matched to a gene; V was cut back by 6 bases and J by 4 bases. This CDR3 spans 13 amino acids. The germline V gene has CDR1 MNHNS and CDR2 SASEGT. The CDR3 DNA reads TGTGCCAGCAGGGGAGGGAGTGGGTACGAGCAGTACTTC. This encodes CASRGGSGYEQYF.

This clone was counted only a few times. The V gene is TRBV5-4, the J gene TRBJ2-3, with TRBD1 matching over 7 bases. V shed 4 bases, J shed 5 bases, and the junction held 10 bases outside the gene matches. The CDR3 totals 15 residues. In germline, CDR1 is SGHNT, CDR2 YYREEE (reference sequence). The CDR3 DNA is TGTGCCAGCAGCATGACAGGGAACGTTGGAGATACGCAGTATTTT. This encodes CASSMTGNVGDTQYF. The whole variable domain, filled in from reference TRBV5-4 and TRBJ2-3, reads ETGVTQSPTHLIKTRGQQVTLRCSSQSGHNTVSWYQQALGQGPQFIFQYYREEENGRGNFPPRFSGLQFPNYSSELNVNALELDDSALYLCASSMTGNVGDTQYFGPGTRLTVL.

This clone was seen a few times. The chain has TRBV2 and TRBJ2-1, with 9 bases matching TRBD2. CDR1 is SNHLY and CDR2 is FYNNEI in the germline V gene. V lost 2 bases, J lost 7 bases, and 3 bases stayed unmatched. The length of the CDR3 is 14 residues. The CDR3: CASSERGRGNEQFF. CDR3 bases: TGTGCCAGCAGTGAACGCGGGAGGGGTAATGAGCAGTTCTTC.

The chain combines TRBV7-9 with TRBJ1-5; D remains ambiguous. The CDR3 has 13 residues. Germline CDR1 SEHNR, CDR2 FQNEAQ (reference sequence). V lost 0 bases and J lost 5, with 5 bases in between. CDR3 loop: CASSLAGYQPQHF. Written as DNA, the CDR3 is TGTGCCAGCAGCTTAGCGGGCTATCAGCCCCAGCATTTT.

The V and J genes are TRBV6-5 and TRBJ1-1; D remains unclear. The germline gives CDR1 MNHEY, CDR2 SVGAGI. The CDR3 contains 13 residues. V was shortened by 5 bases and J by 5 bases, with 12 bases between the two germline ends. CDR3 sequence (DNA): TGTGCCAGCAGTCCAGCCCGAGGGACTGAAGCTTTCTTT. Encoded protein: CASSPARGTEAFF.

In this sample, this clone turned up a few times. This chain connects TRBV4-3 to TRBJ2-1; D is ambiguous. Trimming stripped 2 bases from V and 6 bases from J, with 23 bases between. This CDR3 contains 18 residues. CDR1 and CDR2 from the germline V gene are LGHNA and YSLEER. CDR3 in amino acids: CASSQLSPRGLYSNEQFF. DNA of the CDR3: TGCGCCAGCAGCCAACTGTCCCCTCGCGGCCTTTATAGCAATGAGCAGTTCTTC.

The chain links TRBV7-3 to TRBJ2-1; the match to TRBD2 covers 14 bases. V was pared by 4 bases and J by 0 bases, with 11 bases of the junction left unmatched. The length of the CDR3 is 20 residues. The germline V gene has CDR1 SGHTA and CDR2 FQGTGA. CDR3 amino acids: CASSSRGTSGSRGSYNEQFF. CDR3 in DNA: TGTGCCAGCAGCTCTCGCGGGACTAGCGGGAGCAGGGGCTCCTACAATGAGCAGTTCTTC.

The DNA of the CDR3 is TGTGCCAGCAGTTACTTCCTAGATTCCAATGAGCAGTTCTTC. Amino acids: CASSYFLDSNEQFF. V is TRBV6-6 and J is TRBJ2-1; D remains ambiguous. V gave up 1 base and J gave up 6 bases, with 10 bases separating them. Germline V CDR1 and CDR2: MNHNY, SVGAGI (reference sequence). The CDR3 runs to 14 residues.

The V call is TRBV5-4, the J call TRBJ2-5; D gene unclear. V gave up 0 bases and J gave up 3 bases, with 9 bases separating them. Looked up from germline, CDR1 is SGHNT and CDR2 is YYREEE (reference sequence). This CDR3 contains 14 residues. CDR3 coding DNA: TGTGCCAGCAGCTTGGGACGGCAGGAAGAGACCCAGTACTTC. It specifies CASSLGRQEETQYF.

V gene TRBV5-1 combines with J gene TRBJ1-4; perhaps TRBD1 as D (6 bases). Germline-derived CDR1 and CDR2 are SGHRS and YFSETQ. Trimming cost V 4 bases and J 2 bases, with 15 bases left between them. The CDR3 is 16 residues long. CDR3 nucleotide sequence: TGCGCCAGCAGCCTGCAGGGGTTATCGACTAATGAAAAACTGTTTTTT. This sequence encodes CASSLQGLSTNEKLFF. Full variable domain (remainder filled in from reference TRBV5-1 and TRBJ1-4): KAGVTQTPRYLIKTRGQQVTLSCSPISGHRSVSWYQQTPGQGLQFLFEYFSETQRNKGNFPGRFSGRQFSNSRSEMNVSTLELGDSALYLCASSLQGLSTNEKLFFGSGTQLSVL.

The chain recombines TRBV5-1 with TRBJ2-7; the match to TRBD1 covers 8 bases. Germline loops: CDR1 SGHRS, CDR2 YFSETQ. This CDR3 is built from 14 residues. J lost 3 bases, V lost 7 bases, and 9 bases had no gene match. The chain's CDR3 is CASHPTGAVYEQYF. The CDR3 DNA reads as TGCGCCAGCCACCCGACAGGGGCGGTCTACGAGCAGTACTTC.

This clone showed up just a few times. CDR3 nucleotide sequence: TGTGCCAGCAGCCGGGGGCCAGCGGGAAATGAGCAGTTCTTC. Its translation: CASSRGPAGNEQFF. The chain recombines TRBV5-8 with TRBJ2-1; maybe TRBD2 (7 bases). The CDR3 consists of 14 residues. From germline, CDR1 is SGHTS and CDR2 YDEGEE. Trimming shortened V by 4 bases and J by 7 bases, and 15 bases separated the two germline ends.

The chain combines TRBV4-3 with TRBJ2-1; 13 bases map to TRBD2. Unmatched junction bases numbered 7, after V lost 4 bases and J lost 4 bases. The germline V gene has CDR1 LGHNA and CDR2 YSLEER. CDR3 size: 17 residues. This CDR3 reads CASSPSRTSGGYNEQFF. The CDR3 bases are TGCGCCAGCAGCCCAAGCAGGACTAGCGGGGGTTACAATGAGCAGTTCTTC.

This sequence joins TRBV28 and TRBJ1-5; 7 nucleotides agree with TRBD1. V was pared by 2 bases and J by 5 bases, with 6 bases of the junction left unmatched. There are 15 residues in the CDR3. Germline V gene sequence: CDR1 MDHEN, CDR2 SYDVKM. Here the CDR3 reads CASSLGGQNHQPQHF. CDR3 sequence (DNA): TGTGCCAGCAGTTTAGGGGGACAGAACCATCAGCCCCAGCATTTT.

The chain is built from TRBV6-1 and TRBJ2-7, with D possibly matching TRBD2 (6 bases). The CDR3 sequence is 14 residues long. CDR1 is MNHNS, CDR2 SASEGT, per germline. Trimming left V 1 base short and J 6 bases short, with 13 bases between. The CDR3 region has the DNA TGTGCCAGCAGTGAAGGAGCGGGTGGGGGCGAGCAGTACTTC. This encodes CASSEGAGGGEQYF.

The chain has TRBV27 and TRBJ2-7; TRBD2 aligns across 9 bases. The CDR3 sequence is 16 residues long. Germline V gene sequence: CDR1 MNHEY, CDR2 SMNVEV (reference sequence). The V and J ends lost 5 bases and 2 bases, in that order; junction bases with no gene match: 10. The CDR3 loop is CASSRGTSQLTYEQYF. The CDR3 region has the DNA TGTGCCAGCAGTCGCGGGACTAGCCAGCTAACCTACGAGCAGTACTTC.

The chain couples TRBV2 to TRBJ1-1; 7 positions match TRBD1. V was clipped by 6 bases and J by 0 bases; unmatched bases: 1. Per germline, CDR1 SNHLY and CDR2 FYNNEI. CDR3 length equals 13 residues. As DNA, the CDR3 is TGTGCCAGCAGCAGGGGGGTGAACACTGAAGCTTTCTTT. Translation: CASSRGVNTEAFF.

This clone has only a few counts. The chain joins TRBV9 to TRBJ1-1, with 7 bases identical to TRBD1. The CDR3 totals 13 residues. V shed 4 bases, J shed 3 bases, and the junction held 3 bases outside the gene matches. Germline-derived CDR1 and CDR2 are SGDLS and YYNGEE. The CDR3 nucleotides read TGTGCCAGCAGCACAGGGGACCACACTGAAGCTTTCTTT. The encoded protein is CASSTGDHTEAFF.

The CDR3 DNA sequence: TGTGCCAGCTCACCGACAACTCGAAACCGCGAGCAGTACTTC. This gives the protein CASSPTTRNREQYF. The gene calls are TRBV18 and TRBJ2-7; D remains unclear. The length of the CDR3 is 14 residues. The germline V and J ends were trimmed by 3 bases and 6 bases, with 15 bases remaining between them. The germline V gene has CDR1 KGHSH and CDR2 LQKENI.